This T cell receptor (beta chain) was documented in a study of blood T cell repertoires in COVID-19. Trimming cost V 2 bases and J 10 bases, with 18 bases left between them. Germline V gene lookup returns CDR1 MNHNS and CDR2 SASEGT. The CDR3 extends over 15 amino acids. Here immunoSEQ multiplex PCR was the method, and the copy in TCRdb shows in-frame clones only, minus some. The sample has 150,000 to 200,000 clones, more than 75% seen once; the top ten hold 15% to 20%. The specimen was PBMCs or T cells enriched from blood (not recorded which). The rearrangement links TRBV6-1 to TRBJ2-1; possibly TRBD2 for D (6 bases). This clonotype originated in a woman aged 45-65 years who had recovered from COVID-19. The CDR3 protein is CASSEPDPRAGEQFF. The CDR3 coding sequence is TGTGCCAGCAGTGAACCCGACCCCCGGGCGGGAGAGCAGTTCTTC.